The 7 T cell receptor beta chains below all came from one sample that was sequenced in a study of T-cell reconstitution after alpha-beta-depleted transplantation in children. Preparation of the TCRbeta library used unique molecular identifiers. TCRdb analysed the PCR reads with MiXCR anew, one entry per CDR3 protein. The data contain around 600,000 distinct CDR3 sequences, approximately 15% of them seen just once; the ten biggest clones take up 1.1%. Sequencing used PBMCs from the stem cell graft donor, obtained from the stem cell graft. These receptors were taken from a human donor who donated a stem cell graft to a child with acute myeloid leukemia.

This clonotype was counted at least ten times. The chain couples TRBV20-1 to TRBJ2-1; D is unclear. V lost 0 bases and J 9 bases, leaving 12 bases between the germline ends. There are 13 residues in the CDR3. CDR1 and CDR2 (germline): DFQATT, SNEGSKA (reference sequence). CDR3 in amino acids: CSARDGSEPEQFF. The CDR3 DNA reads as TGCAGTGCTAGAGATGGGTCCGAGCCTGAGCAGTTCTTC.

This clonotype was seen more than once but under ten times. In nucleotides, the CDR3 is TGTGCCAGCAGCAGGTCTGGGACAGGGTTGGAGACCCAGTACTTC. Translating it yields CASSRSGTGLETQYF. V usage is TRBV7-7 and J usage is TRBJ2-5; 9 bases agree with TRBD1. This CDR3 has 15 amino acids. Germline assignment: CDR1 SSHAT and CDR2 FNYEAQ (reference sequence). After removal of 5 bases from V and 5 bases from J, the junction contained 9 bases not matched to a gene. Based on the CDR3 plus reference TRBV7-7 and TRBJ2-5, the full variable domain is GAGVSQSPRYKVTKRGQDVTLRCDPISSHATLYWYQQALGQGPEFLTYFNYEAQPDKSGLPSDRFSAERPEGSISTLTIQRTEQRDSAMYRCASSRSGTGLETQYFGPGTRLLVL.

The rearrangement links TRBV7-2 to TRBJ1-2, with TRBD1 identical over 9 bases. This CDR3 contains 15 residues. Germline CDR1 is SGHTA and CDR2 is FQGNSA. V gave up 5 bases and J gave up 4 bases; unmatched junction bases: 8. The CDR3 loop reads CASSPWTGEGYGYTF. The CDR3 coding sequence is TGTGCCAGCAGCCCATGGACAGGGGAGGGCTATGGCTACACCTTC.

The chain uses TRBV5-1 and TRBJ1-1; no definite D call. The V end lost 0 bases, the J end lost 3 bases, and 9 bases lay between the germline ends. In germline, CDR1 is SGHRS, CDR2 YFSETQ. The CDR3 has 14 residues. The CDR3, as DNA: TGCGCCAGCAGCTTGGAACGGGGAGACACTGAAGCTTTCTTT. Encoded protein: CASSLERGDTEAFF.

For the CDR3, the DNA is TGCGCCAGCAGCCAATCACCGAGCACCGGGGAGCTGTTTTTT. Translated, it gives CASSQSPSTGELFF. The rearrangement links TRBV4-3 to TRBJ2-2; no clear D. V was cut by 2 bases and J by 4 bases, with 8 bases left in between. The CDR3 has 14 amino acids. Looked up from germline, CDR1 is LGHNA and CDR2 is YSLEER.

This clonotype appeared many times. J is TRBJ1-1 and V is TRBV6-1, with D unresolved. The length of the CDR3 is 15 residues. Germline assignment: CDR1 MNHNS and CDR2 SASEGT. V lost 6 bases to trimming and J lost 1 base, with 15 bases between them. This CDR3 reads CASSSFSRENTEAFF. DNA of the CDR3: TGTGCCAGCAGCTCCTTTAGCCGGGAGAACACTGAAGCTTTCTTT.

The table lists this clonotype with many counts. The chain combines TRBV20-1 with TRBJ2-1, with 7 bases aligning to TRBD2. From germline, CDR1 is DFQATT and CDR2 SNEGSKA (reference sequence). J was trimmed by 5 bases and V by 0 bases; bases with no gene match: 10. The CDR3 has 16 amino acids. The chain's CDR3 is CSARDQRLAAHNEQFF. CDR3 nucleotide sequence: TGCAGTGCTAGAGATCAAAGACTAGCAGCCCACAATGAGCAGTTCTTC.